This TCR beta chain comes out of a study of cytomegalovirus exposure and HLA in healthy donors. As to this clone: No antigen is known for it.

Study-wide results and limits: The likely origin of a cluster of highly shared sequence variants was a sequencing artifact. Later analysis placed DRB1 highest and HLA-C lowest in TCR association rates, which differed by HLA locus. Across all donors, roughly uniform sequencing depth was an assumption of the presence/absence analyses. Some TCR beta chains (164 of them) were listed as cytomegalovirus-associated.

PCR employed 60 Vbeta and 13 Jbeta primers. Sequenced by immunoSEQ multiplex PCR; TCRdb stores in-frame clones only, minus some. The table shows around 280,000 clones, with 70% to 90% occurring only once. This CDR3 is built from 12 residues. CDR1 KGHSH and CDR2 LQKENI come from the germline V gene. V was clipped by 6 bases and J by 5 bases; unmatched bases: 2. This clonotype originated in a woman under 30 in good health and CMV-seronegative. The chain joins TRBV18 to TRBJ2-5, with TRBD1 matching over 8 bases. The sequenced sample consisted of PBMCs. CDR3 sequence reads: CASSRTGETQYF. Here the CDR3 DNA reads TGTGCCAGCTCGAGGACAGGGGAGACCCAGTACTTC. The full variable domain, completed using reference TRBV18 and TRBJ2-5, is NAGVMQNPRHLVRRRGQEARLRCSPMKGHSHVYWYRQLPEEGLKFMVYLQKENIIDESGMPKERFSAEFPKEGPSILRIQQVVRGDSAAYFCASSRTGETQYFGPGTRLLVL.